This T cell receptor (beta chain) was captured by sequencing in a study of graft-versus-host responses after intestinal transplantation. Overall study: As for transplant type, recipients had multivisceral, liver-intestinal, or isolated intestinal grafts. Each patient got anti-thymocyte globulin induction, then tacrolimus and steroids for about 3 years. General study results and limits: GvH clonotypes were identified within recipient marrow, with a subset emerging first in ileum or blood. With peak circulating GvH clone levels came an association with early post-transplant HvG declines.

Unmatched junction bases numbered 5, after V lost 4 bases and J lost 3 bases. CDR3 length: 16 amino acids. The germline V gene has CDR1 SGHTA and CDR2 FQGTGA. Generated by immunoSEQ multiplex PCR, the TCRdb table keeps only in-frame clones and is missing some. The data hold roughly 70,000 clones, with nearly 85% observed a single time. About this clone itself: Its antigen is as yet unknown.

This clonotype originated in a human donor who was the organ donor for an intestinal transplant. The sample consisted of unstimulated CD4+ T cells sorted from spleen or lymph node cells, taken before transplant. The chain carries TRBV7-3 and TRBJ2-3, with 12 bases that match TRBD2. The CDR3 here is CASSSSSGGATDTQYF. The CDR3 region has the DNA TGTGCCAGCAGCTCATCTAGCGGGGGGGCTACAGATACGCAGTATTTT.